This T cell receptor (beta chain) was obtained from a study of T cells after yellow fever vaccination. Findings of the study overall: Reappearing after the booster were most of the clones from primary vaccination (roughly 96% CD4, 85% to 90% CD8).

TCRdb passed the 5' RACE reads through MiXCR, listing each CDR3 protein once. The table lists just under 600,000 distinct CDR3 sequences, 13% of them singletons, with over 11% in the top ten. Comment on this clonotype: The antigen is unknown.

With 0 bases clipped from V and 2 bases from J, the junction kept 4 bases outside the gene matches. Germline V gene lookup returns CDR1 LNHNV and CDR2 YYDKDF (reference sequence). This CDR3 spans 16 amino acids. Sequences were derived from PBMCs, sampled on the day of the yellow fever booster vaccination. The sequence came from a man younger than 45 who received the YFV17D yellow fever vaccine. The genes are TRBV15 and TRBJ2-7, with 10 nucleotides matching TRBD2. CDR3 DNA: TGTGCCACCAGCAGAGAATCGCTAGCGGGAGCCTACGAGCAGTACTTC. This codes for CATSRESLAGAYEQYF.